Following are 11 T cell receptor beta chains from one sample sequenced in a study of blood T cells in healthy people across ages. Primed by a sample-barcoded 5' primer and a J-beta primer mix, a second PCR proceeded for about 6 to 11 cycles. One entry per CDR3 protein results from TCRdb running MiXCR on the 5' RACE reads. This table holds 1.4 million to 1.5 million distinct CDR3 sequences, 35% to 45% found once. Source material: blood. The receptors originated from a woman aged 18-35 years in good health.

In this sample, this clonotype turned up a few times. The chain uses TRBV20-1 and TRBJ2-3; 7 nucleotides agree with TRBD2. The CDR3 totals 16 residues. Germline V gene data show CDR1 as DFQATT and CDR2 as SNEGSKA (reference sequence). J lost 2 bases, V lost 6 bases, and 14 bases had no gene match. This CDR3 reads CSAPHPSGSYTDTQYF. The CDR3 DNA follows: TGCAGTGCACCCCACCCTAGCGGCTCATACACAGATACGCAGTATTTT.

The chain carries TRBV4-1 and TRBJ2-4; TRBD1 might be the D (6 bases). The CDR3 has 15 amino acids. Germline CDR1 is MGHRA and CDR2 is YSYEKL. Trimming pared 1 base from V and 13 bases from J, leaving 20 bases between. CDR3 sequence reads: CASSQVGLTGMEQYF. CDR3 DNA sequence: TGCGCCAGCAGCCAAGTGGGGCTCACAGGGATGGAGCAGTACTTC.

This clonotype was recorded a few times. Here the CDR3 reads CSAPKRPYNEQFF. Here the CDR3 DNA reads TGCAGTGCCCCCAAGAGGCCCTACAATGAGCAGTTCTTC. The rearrangement joins TRBV20-1 to TRBJ2-1; unclear D gene. CDR1 and CDR2 (germline): DFQATT, SNEGSKA (reference sequence). Trimming took 6 bases from V and 2 from J, leaving 11 bases between them. The CDR3 is 13 amino acids.

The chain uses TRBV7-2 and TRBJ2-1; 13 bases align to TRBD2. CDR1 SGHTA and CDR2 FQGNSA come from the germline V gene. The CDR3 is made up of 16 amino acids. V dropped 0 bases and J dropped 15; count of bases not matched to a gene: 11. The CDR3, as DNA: TGTGCCAGCAGCTTAGCGGGGACTAGCGGGAAGAGAATATCGTTCTTC. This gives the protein CASSLAGTSGKRISFF.

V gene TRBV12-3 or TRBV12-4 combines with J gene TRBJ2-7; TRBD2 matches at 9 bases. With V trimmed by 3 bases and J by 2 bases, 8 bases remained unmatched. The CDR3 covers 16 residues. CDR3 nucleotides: TGTGCCAGCAGTTTGGGCTTTGGCGGGAGGGCCTACGAGCAGTACTTC. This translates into CASSLGFGGRAYEQYF.

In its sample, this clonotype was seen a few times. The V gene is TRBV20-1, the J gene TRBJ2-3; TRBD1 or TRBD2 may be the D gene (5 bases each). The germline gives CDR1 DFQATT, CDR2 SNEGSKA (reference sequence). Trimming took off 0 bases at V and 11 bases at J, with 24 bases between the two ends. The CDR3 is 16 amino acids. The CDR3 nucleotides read TGCAGTGCTAGAGAATCAGGGCAGACGCCCTTACGGGGGCAGTATTTT. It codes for CSARESGQTPLRGQYF.

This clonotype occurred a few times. For the CDR3, the DNA is TGTGCCAGCAGCCCGGACAGGGGAGGGGAAAAACTGTTTTTT. Translation: CASSPDRGGEKLFF. This chain uses TRBV6-1 with TRBJ1-4; TRBD1 aligns across 9 bases. CDR1 is MNHNS and CDR2 is SASEGT in the germline V gene. Trimming at V came to 6 bases and at J to 8 bases, leaving 7 bases not matched to a gene. The CDR3 totals 14 residues.

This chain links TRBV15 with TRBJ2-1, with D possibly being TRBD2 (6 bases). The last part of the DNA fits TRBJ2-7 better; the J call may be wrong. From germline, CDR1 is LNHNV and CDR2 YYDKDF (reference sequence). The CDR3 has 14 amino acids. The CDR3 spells CATSRGGESYEQYF. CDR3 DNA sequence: TGTGCCACCAGCAGAGGGGGGGAGTCCTACGAGCAGTACTTC.

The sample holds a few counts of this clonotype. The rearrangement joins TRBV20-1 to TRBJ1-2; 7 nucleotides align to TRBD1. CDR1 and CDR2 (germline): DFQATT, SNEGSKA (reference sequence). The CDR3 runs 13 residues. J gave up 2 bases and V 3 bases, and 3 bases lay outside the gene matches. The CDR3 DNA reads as TGCAGTGCTAGCCTGGACAGGAACTATGGCTACACCTTC. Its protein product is CSASLDRNYGYTF.

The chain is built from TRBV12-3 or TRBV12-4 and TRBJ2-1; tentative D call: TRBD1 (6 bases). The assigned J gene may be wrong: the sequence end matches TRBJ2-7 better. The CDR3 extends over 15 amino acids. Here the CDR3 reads CASNLRQAGYNEQYF. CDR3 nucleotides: TGTGCCAGCAACCTTCGACAGGCGGGCTACAATGAGCAGTACTTC.

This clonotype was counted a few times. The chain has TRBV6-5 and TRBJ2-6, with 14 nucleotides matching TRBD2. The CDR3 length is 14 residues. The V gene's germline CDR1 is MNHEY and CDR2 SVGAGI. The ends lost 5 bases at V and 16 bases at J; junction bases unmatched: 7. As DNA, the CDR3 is TGTGCCAGCAGTCAGGGACTAGCGGGGGAGGATCTGACTTTC. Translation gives CASSQGLAGEDLTF.